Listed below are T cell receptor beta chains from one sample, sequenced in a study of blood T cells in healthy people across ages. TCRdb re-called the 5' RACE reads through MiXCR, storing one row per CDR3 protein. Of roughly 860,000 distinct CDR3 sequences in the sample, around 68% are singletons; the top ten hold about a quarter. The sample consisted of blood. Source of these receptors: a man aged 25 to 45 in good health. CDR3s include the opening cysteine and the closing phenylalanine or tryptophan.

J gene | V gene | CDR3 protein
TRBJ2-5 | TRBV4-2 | CASSQGLYNEQYF
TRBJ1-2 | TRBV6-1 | CASNHPIGQGAGGYTF
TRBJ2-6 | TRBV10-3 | CAISEEMGGANVLTF
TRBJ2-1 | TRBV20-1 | CSASAGGAGNEQFF
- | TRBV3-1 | CASSQKRGPPIQETQYF
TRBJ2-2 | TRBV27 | CASSLRGSTSGGYTGELFF
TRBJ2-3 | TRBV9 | CASSVEGHHTDTQYF
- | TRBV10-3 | CAISEEGQGRYEQYF
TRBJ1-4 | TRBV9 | CASSTGQGRRIEEKLFF
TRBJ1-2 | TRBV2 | CASSDRGLNYGYTF
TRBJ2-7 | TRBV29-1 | CSSLSGSSYEQYF
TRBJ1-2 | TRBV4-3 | CASSQGSDWASGYTF
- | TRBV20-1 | CSTESGGHEQYF
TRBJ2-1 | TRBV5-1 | CASSLVGVGNEQFF
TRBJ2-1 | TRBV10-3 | CAISGGPAGQGNEQFF
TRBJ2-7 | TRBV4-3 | CASSQGWTVYEQYF
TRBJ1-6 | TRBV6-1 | CASSETRVYNSPLPF
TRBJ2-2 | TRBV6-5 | CASTRAQTGELFF
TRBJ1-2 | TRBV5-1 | CASSSAGTDYTF
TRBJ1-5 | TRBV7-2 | CASSLRQGIQPQHF
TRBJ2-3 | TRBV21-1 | CASSKEARGVSETQYF
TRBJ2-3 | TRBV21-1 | CASRKGTLGGTDTQYF
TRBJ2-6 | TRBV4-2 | CASSQGISGANVLTF
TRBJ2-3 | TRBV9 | CASSVAGETDTQYF
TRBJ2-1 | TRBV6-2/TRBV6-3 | CASSYPGTRSYNEQFF
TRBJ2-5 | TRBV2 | CASSLSGGIDQETQYF
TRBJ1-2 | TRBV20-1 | CSASAGGANYGYTF
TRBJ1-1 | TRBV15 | CATSRVLKTEAFF
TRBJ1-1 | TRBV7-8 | CASSKWAENTEAFF
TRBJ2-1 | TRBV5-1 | CASSLPPGQGINEQFF
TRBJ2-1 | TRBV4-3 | CASSHLPSGTSMDEQFF
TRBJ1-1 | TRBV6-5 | CASSYGGKAFF
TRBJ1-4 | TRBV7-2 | CASSFGWGTNEKLFF
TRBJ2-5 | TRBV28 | CASGWNEQYF
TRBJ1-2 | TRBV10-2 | CASSLDRASNYGYTF
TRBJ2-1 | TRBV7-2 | CASSPGLAGWSYNEQFF
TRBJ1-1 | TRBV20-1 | CSARSGYTEAFF
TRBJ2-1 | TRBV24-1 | CATSGQRDFHTYNEQFF
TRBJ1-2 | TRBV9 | CASSIEGGDYGYTF
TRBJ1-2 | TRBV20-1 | CSARDWTVNYGYTF
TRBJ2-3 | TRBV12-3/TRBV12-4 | CASSLGFRNTQYF
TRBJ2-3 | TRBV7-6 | CASSLFSLLAGDTDTQYF
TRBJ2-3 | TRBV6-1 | CASSPGQGADTQYF
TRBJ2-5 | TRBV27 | CASSPSLSETQYF
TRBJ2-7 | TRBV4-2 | CASSHHRGSDEQYF
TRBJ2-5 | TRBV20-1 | CSASPTTGQETQYF
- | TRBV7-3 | CASSLTNSLGETQFF
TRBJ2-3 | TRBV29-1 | CSVPPGDTDTQYF
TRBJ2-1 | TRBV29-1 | CSVHRDITYNEQFF
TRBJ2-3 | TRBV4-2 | CASSQEGASLAGVSTDTQYF
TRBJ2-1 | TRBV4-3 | CASSQVGGSSSYNEQFF
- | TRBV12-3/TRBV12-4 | CASSSFGTGFREQYF
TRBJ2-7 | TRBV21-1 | CASTLKRDTSYEQYF
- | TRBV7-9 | CASSGEWGDIQYF
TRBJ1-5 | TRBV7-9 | CASSTGQGDSNQPQHF
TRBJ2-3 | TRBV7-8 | CASSLVLGQGTPSTDTQYF
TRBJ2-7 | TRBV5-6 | CASSRRGSPADLSSYERYF
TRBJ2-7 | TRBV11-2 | CASSFLLAGTYEQYF
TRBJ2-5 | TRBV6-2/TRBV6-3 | CASSTLAGANGGTQYF